This TCR beta chain derives from a study of T cells in severe cutaneous drug reactions. The patients sequenced had a carbamazepine-induced Stevens-Johnson syndrome or toxic epidermal necrolysis reaction. Bulk and single-cell libraries used iRepertoire multiplex PCR with TCR subtype-specific primers. Using the multiplex PCR reads, TCRdb records one entry per CDR3 protein without DNA. This sample's table has 20,000 to 25,000 distinct CDR3 sequences. CDR1 LGHNA and CDR2 YSLEER come from the germline V gene. The CDR3 totals 19 residues. This chain links TRBV4-3 with TRBJ2-1. Sample: PBMCs. This clonotype was obtained from a human donor with toxic epidermal necrolysis, a severe cutaneous drug reaction. This chain's CDR3 is CASSQILPESGSNYNEQFF.